This T cell receptor beta chain was recorded in a study of identical twins. One entry per CDR3 protein results from TCRdb running MiXCR on the 5' RACE reads. The sample gives some 300,000 distinct CDR3 sequences, about 12% of which show up once; approximately 7.5% is in the top ten. The V end was cut by 6 bases, the J end by 5 bases, with 17 bases between. This CDR3 is 14 amino acids long. Per the germline V gene, CDR1 is SQVTM and CDR2 is ANQGSEA. This same sample was also part of a study on yellow fever vaccine responses in identical twins.

J is TRBJ2-1 and V is TRBV29-1; D perhaps matches TRBD2 (6 bases). This clonotype was sampled from a woman under 30 in good health. Material for sequencing was CD8+ T cells sorted from blood. CDR3 in amino acids: CSVRGGNSHNEQFF. DNA for the CDR3: TGCAGCGTGAGGGGCGGGAATTCCCACAATGAGCAGTTCTTC.